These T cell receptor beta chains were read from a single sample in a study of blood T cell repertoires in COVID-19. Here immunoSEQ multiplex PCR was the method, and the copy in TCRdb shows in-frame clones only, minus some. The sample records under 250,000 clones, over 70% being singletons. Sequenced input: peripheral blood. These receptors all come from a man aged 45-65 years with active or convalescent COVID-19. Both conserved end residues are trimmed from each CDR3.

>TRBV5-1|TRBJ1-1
ASSLVGGRLYTEAF
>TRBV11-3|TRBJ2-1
ASSSDRGGHEQF
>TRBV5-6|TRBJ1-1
ASSLQGGTEAF
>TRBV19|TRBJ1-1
ASREQGIRTEAF
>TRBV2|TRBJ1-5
ASSTRGGSKFSNQPQH
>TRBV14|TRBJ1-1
ASSRISVNTEAF
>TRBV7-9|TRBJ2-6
ASSDSTDFSGANVLT
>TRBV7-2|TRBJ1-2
ASSSDFNYGYT
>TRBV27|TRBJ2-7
ASSFYNIGGEISYEQY
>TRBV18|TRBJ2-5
ASSPIIETQY
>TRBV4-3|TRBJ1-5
ASSPMRGNQPQH
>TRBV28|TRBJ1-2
ASSEASTNYGYT
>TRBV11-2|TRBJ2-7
ASSSLPGLAAYEQY
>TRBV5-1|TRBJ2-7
ASSLELAGGSEQY
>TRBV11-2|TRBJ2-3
ASSNPRRGARTDTQY
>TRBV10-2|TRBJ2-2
ASSFSALGQGKNTGELF
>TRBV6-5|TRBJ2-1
ASNLAGVGYNEQF
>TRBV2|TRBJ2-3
ASSRTDTQY
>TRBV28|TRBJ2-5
ASSHRGTGEETQY
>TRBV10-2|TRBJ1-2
ASTDSALMDGYT
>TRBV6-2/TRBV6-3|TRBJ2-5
ASSSRGSQY
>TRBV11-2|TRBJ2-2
ASSPTSGRVGELF
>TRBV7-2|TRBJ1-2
ASSPDRGRDGYT
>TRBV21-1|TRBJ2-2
ASSKRGRQGYTGELF
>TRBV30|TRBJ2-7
AWSPGQGAYEQY
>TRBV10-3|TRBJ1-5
AITILEFSNQPQH
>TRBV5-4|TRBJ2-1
ASSLDLAGALSEQF
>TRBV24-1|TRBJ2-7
ATRGTGGNEQY
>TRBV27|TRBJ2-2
ASSLSRVSGELF
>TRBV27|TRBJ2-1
ASSFRGTSGGPPNEQF
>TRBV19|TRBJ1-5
ASSKDGTLFGRPQH
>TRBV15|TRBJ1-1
ATSAYREMNTEAF
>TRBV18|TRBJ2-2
ASSPSGTGLSGELF
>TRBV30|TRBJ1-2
AWTPRQNYGYT
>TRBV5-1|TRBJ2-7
ASRMGQNSYEQY
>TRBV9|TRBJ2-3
ASSSSGGTDTQY
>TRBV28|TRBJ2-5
ASSFSGLSQETQY
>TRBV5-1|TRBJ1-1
ASSWGLRGGTEAF
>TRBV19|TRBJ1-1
ASSTSGGADTEAF
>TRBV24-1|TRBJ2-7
ATPTGSIGSYEQY
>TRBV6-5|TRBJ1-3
ASSRGVSSGNTIY
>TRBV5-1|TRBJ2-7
ASSSLAEAGEQY
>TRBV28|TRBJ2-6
ASSFLSGANVLT
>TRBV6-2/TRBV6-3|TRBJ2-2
ASSGQASAGELF
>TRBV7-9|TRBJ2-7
ASSDSYSYEQY
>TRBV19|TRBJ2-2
ASSIVGPGGTGELF
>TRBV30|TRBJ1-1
AWNQQGLNTEAF
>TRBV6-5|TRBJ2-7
ASSYSSRGRGEQY
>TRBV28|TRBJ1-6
ASSFPDSFYNSPLH
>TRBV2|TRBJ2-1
ASSEAGGYLLNEDEQF
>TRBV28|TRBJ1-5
ASSLLGQGYSNQPQH
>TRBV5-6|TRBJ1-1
ASSLAGNTEAF
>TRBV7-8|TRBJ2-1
ASSLGGDVSYNEQF